The source of this T cell receptor (beta chain) is a study of siplizumab effects on memory and regulatory T cells. TCR templates, 75,000 to 100,000 per sample, were assayed. Method: immunoSEQ multiplex PCR; TCRdb's copy keeps in-frame clones and lacks some. The profile shows more than 85,000 clones, 90% to 95% of them singletons. Study-level points and caveats: Tracing alloreactive clones into unstimulated subsets worked for only a minor fraction of them. Naive T cells appeared more diverse than memory cells and seemed to be major alloresponse contributors.

Germline assignment: CDR1 MNHEY and CDR2 SVGAGI. Trimming took 6 bases from V and 0 from J, leaving 15 bases between them. The CDR3 spans 15 residues. In regard to this clone: Its specificity is unknown.

The sequenced sample was Tregs sorted from blood. This TCR was recovered from a human donor in good health. The chain recombines TRBV6-5 with TRBJ2-7, with D possibly being TRBD2 (5 bases). The CDR3 DNA reads as TGTGCCAGCAGCCCAAGCGGAAGGAGCTCCTACGAGCAGTACTTC. It encodes CASSPSGRSSYEQYF.